The TCR beta chain under discussion was sequenced for a study of T cell repertoires in cytomegalovirus infection. The study, taken as a whole, reports: Public TCR beta family frequency separated CMV-and-HLA carriers, including in an independent cohort. HLA-C-restricted TCR beta clonotypes specific for CMV led the ex vivo response.

This CDR3 has 15 amino acids. V was pared by 1 base and J by 0 bases, with 7 bases between. Germline CDR1 is KGHSH and CDR2 is LQKENI. Of note for this clonotype: Its antigen is not known.

TCRdb reprocessed the reads via MiXCR and lists one record per CDR3 protein. The repertoire holds around 750,000 distinct CDR3 sequences, with about 30% as singletons. The chain joins TRBV18 to TRBJ1-3, with unresolved D. This specimen consisted of cultured CD8+ T cells from PBMCs, obtained from culture after CMV antigen stimulation. This sequence originates from a human donor in good health (CMV status not recorded). Some clones in this sample may be carry-over from other donors' samples. DNA for the CDR3: TGTGCCAGCTCACCACGGAGGGACTCTGGAAACACCATATATTTT. It yields the protein CASSPRRDSGNTIYF.